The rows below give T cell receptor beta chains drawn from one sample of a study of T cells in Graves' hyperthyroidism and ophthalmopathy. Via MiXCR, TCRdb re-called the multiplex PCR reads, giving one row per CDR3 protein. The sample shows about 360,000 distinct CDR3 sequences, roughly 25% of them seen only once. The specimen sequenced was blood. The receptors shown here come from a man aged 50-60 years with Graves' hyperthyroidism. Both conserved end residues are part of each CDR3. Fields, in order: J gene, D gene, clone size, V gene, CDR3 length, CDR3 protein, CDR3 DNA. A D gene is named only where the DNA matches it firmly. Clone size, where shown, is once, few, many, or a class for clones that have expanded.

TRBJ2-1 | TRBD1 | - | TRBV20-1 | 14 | CSAFRDRGRDEQFF | TGCAGTGCGTTCCGGGACAGGGGGCGGGATGAGCAGTTCTTC
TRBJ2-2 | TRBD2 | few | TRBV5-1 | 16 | CASSHGLAGVSGELFF | TGCGCCAGCAGCCACGGACTAGCGGGAGTCTCCGGGGAGCTGTTTTTT
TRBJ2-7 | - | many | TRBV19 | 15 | CASSIVRDSSYEQYF | TGTGCCAGTAGTATAGTCCGGGACTCATCCTACGAGCAGTACTTC
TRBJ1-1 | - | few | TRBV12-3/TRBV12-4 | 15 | CASSTTGFAWTEAFF | TGTGCCAGCAGTACCACAGGATTTGCGTGGACTGAAGCTTTCTTT
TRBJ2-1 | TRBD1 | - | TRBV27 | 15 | CASSTPTGGFDEQFF | TGTGCCAGCAGTACGCCGACAGGGGGCTTCGATGAGCAGTTCTTC
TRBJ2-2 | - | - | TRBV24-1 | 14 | CATSPAGVGGELFF | TGTGCCACCAGTCCGGCAGGGGTTGGCGGGGAGCTGTTTTTT
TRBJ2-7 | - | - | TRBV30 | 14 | CAWTGRGRTYEQYF | TGTGCCTGGACCGGACGGGGGAGAACTTACGAGCAGTACTTC
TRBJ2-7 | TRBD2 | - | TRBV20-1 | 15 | CSARGTSGSVYEQYF | TGCAGTGCTAGGGGGACTAGCGGGAGCGTCTACGAGCAGTACTTC
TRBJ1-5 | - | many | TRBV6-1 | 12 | CASRHSNQPQHF | TGTGCCAGCAGGCATAGCAATCAGCCCCAGCATTTT
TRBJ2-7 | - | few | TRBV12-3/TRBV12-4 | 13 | CASSFRSSYEQYF | TGTGCCAGCAGTTTTCGGAGCTCCTACGAGCAGTACTTC
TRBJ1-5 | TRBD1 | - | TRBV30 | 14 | CAWSVQGGGQPQHF | TGTGCCTGGAGTGTACAAGGGGGCGGTCAGCCCCAGCATTTT
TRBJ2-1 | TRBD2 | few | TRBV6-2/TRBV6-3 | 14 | CASRVGTSGMRQFF | TGTGCCAGCAGGGTCGGGACTAGCGGGATGCGGCAGTTCTTC
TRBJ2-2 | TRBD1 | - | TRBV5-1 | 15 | CASGTRGRGTGELFF | TGCGCCAGTGGTACCAGGGGGCGCGGCACCGGGGAGCTGTTTTTT
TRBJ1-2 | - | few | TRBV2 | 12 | CASSIQIYGYTF | TGTGCCAGCAGTATCCAGATCTATGGCTACACCTTC
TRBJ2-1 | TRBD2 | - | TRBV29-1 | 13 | CSVAASGSGEQFF | TGCAGCGTTGCTGCTAGCGGGAGTGGAGAGCAGTTCTTC
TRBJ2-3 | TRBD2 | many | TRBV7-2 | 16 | CASSPRLHSGEDTQYF | TGTGCCAGCAGCCCCAGACTTCATAGCGGGGAAGATACGCAGTATTTT
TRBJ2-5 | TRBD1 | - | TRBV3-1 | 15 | CAGGQDREYQETQYF | TGTGCCGGCGGCCAGGACAGGGAGTACCAAGAGACGCAGTACTTC
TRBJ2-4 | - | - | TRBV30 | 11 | CAWRTKNIQYF | TGTGCCTGGAGGACCAAAAACATTCAGTACTTC
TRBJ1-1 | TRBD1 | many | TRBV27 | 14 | CASSSGGQGRDAFF | TGTGCCAGCAGTTCGGGAGGACAGGGAAGGGATGCTTTCTTT
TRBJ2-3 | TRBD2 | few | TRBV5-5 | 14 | CASSPGTSGDTQYF | TGTGCCAGCAGCCCCGGGACTAGCGGGGATACGCAGTATTTT
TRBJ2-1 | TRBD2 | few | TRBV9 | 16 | CASSVVPAGVDNEQFF | TGTGCCAGCAGCGTAGTGCCAGCGGGAGTCGACAATGAGCAGTTCTTC
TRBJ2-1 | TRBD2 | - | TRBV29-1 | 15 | CSVEVVLAAYNEQFF | TGCAGCGTTGAAGTGGTACTAGCGGCCTACAATGAGCAGTTCTTC
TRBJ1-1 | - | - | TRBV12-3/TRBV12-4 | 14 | CASSLWTENTEAFF | TGTGCCAGCAGTTTATGGACGGAAAACACTGAAGCTTTCTTT
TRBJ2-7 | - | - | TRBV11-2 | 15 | CASSLELAGNYEQYF | TGTGCCAGCAGCTTAGAGTTGGCAGGGAACTACGAGCAGTACTTC
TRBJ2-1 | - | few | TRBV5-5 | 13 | CASSPPSYSEQFF | TGTGCCAGCAGCCCCCCTAGTTACAGTGAGCAGTTCTTC
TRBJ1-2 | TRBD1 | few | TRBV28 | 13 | CASSQRTGGGYTF | TGTGCCAGCAGTCAAAGGACAGGTGGTGGCTACACCTTC
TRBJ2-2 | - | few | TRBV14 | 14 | CASSQYANTGELFF | TGTGCCAGCAGCCAGTACGCGAACACCGGGGAGCTGTTTTTT
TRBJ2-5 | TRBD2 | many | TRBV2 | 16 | CASSEARSGSTETQYF | TGTGCCAGCAGTGAAGCTCGGAGCGGGAGTACGGAGACCCAGTACTTC
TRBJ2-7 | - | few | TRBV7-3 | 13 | CASSSDPSGEQYF | TGTGCCAGCAGCTCGGACCCTTCTGGCGAGCAGTACTTC
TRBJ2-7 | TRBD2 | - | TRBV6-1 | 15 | CASSELASGRYEQYF | TGTGCCAGCAGTGAACTGGCTAGCGGGAGATACGAGCAGTACTTC
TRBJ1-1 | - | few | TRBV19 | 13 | CASSSRETTEAFF | TGTGCCAGTAGTTCCAGGGAGACCACTGAAGCTTTCTTT
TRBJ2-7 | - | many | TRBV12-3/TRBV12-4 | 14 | CASSSGMGQGEQYF | TGTGCCAGCAGTTCAGGGATGGGGCAGGGCGAGCAGTACTTC
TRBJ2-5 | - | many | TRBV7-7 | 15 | CASSPRRGRQETQYF | TGTGCCAGCAGCCCGCGTAGGGGGAGGCAAGAGACCCAGTACTTC
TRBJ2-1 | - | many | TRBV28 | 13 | CASSSVGVSGPFF | TGTGCCAGCAGTTCGGTGGGGGTGTCGGGACCGTTCTTC
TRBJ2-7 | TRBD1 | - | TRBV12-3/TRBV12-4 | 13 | CASRSQGAYEQYF | TGTGCCAGCAGGTCACAGGGGGCCTACGAGCAGTACTTC
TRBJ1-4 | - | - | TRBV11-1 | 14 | CASSIGGRTEKLFF | TGTGCCAGCAGCATAGGAGGACGAACCGAAAAACTGTTTTTT
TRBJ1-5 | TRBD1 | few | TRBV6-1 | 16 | CASSELDRAGSQPQHF | TGTGCCAGCAGTGAGTTAGACAGGGCCGGGAGTCAGCCCCAGCATTTT
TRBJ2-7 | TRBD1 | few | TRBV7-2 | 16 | CASSPGQGRSSYEQYF | TGTGCCAGCAGCCCGGGACAGGGGAGGAGCTCCTACGAGCAGTACTTC
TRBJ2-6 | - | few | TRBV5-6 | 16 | CASSLVELPGANVLTF | TGTGCCAGCAGCTTGGTGGAGCTCCCTGGGGCCAACGTCCTGACTTTC
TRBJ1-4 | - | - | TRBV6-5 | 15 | CASSYSAGATEKLFF | TGTGCCAGCAGTTACTCAGCAGGGGCGACTGAAAAACTGTTTTTT
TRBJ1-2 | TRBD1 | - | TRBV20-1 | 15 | CSARDPRGQGLGYTF | TGCAGTGCTAGAGATCCCCGCGGACAGGGCCTGGGCTACACCTTC
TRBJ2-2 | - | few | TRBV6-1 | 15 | CASSPTGTHTGELFF | TGTGCCAGCAGTCCCACCGGGACTCACACCGGGGAGCTGTTTTTT
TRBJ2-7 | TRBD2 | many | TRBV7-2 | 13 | CASSAAGANEQYF | TGTGCCAGCTCAGCGGCGGGAGCTAACGAGCAGTACTTC
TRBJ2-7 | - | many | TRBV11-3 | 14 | CASSTRMYFGEQYF | TGTGCCAGCAGCACTAGGATGTACTTCGGGGAGCAGTACTTC
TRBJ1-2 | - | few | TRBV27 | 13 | CASSERDNYGYTF | TGTGCCAGCAGTGAACGGGACAACTATGGCTACACCTTC
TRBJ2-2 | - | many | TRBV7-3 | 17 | CASSLIGAGQNTGELFF | TGTGCCAGCAGCTTAATAGGTGCGGGACAGAACACCGGGGAGCTGTTTTTT
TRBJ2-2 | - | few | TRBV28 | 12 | CASSWGPGELFF | TGTGCCAGCAGTTGGGGGCCCGGGGAGCTGTTTTTT
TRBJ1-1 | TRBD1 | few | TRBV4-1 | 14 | CASSQARQGLKAFF | TGCGCCAGCAGCCAGGCTAGACAGGGTCTAAAAGCTTTCTTT
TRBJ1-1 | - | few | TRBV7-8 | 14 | CASSLAARSTEAFF | TGTGCCAGCAGCTTAGCGGCCCGGAGCACTGAAGCTTTCTTT
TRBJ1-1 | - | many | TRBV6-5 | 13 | CASSYSGTRQAFF | TGTGCCAGCAGTTACTCTGGGACAAGACAAGCTTTCTTT
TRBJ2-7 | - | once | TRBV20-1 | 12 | CSASRTVGEQYF | TGCAGTGCTAGCCGTACAGTGGGCGAGCAGTACTTC
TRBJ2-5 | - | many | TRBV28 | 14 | CATNNQEGGETQYF | TGTGCCACCAACAACCAGGAGGGCGGAGAGACCCAGTACTTC
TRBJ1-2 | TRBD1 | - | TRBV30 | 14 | CAWSPGQGGYGYTF | TGTGCCTGGAGCCCGGGACAGGGTGGCTATGGCTACACCTTC
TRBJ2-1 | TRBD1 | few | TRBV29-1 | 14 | CSVGQGIGVGEQFF | TGCAGCGTGGGACAGGGAATAGGCGTGGGTGAGCAGTTCTTC
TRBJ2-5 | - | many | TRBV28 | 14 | CASRGPSAGETQYF | TGTGCCAGCAGGGGACCGTCAGCGGGAGAGACCCAGTACTTC
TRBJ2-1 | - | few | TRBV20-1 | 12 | CSASGQLGEQFF | TGCAGTGCTAGTGGACAGCTGGGTGAGCAGTTCTTC
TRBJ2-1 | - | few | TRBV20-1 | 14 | CSANYGILFNEQFF | TGCAGTGCTAACTACGGAATCCTCTTCAATGAGCAGTTCTTC
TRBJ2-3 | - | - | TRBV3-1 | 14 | CASSQTNPWNTQYF | TGTGCCAGCAGCCAAACCAACCCGTGGAATACGCAGTATTTT